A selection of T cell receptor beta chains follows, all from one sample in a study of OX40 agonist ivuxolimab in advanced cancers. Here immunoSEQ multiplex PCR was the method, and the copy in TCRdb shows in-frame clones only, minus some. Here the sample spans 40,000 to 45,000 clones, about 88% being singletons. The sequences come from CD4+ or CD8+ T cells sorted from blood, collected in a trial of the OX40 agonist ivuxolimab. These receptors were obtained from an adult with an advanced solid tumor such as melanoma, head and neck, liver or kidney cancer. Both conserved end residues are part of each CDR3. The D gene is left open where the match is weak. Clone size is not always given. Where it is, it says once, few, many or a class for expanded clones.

CASSDPTGGVRQETQYF | TGTGCCAGCAGTGACCCTACAGGGGGCGTTCGCCAAGAGACCCAGTACTTC | . | TRBJ2-5 | TRBV6-1 | TRBD1
CASSSVKTGWGTEAFF | TGTGCCAGCAGCTCCGTAAAAACAGGGTGGGGCACTGAAGCTTTCTTT | . | TRBJ1-1 | TRBV21-1 | .
CASSFAGGTDTQYF | TGCGCCAGCAGCTTTGCGGGGGGCACAGATACGCAGTATTTT | . | TRBJ2-3 | TRBV5-1 | TRBD2
CASSESLSGGNTGELFF | TGTGCCAGCAGTGAGAGCCTTAGCGGGGGGAACACCGGGGAGCTGTTTTTT | . | TRBJ2-2 | TRBV6-1 | TRBD2
CASTYNQQGASYNEQFF | TGTGCCAGCACCTATAATCAGCAAGGGGCCTCCTACAATGAGCAGTTCTTC | . | TRBJ2-1 | TRBV11-2 | .
CASSQDRGNTIYF | TGCGCCAGCAGCCAAGATCGGGGAAACACCATATATTTT | . | TRBJ1-3 | TRBV4-1 | .
CASSLGLISNTEAFF | TGCGCCAGCAGCTTGGGTCTCATATCGAACACTGAAGCTTTCTTT | . | TRBJ1-1 | TRBV5-1 | .
CASSQGWGVDSGNTIYF | TGCGCCAGCAGCCAAGGGTGGGGAGTGGACTCTGGAAACACCATATATTTT | . | TRBJ1-3 | TRBV4-1 | .
CASKWDRISNQPQHF | TGTGCCAGTAAATGGGACAGAATCAGCAATCAGCCCCAGCATTTT | . | TRBJ1-5 | TRBV19 | TRBD1
CAWSLGPGGSYNSPLHF | TGTGCCTGGAGCCTTGGGCCCGGTGGATCCTATAATTCACCCCTCCACTTT | . | TRBJ1-6 | TRBV30 | .
CASSLQNSPGEPFF | TGTGCTAGCAGCTTACAGAACTCCCCCGGGGAGCCGTTTTTT | . | TRBJ2-2 | TRBV7-7 | .
CASSVRGYDAKNIQYF | TGTGCCAGTAGTGTCAGGGGGTATGACGCCAAAAACATTCAGTACTTC | few | TRBJ2-4 | TRBV19 | TRBD1
CAISDRGRTDTQYF | TGTGCCATCTCGGACAGGGGACGCACAGATACGCAGTATTTT | . | TRBJ2-3 | TRBV10-3 | TRBD1
CASRDRGSAQPQHF | TGCGCCAGCAGAGACAGGGGTAGCGCTCAGCCCCAGCATTTT | few | TRBJ1-5 | TRBV10-2 | TRBD1
CASSAETSGSLEGDTQYF | TGTGCCAGCAGCGCCGAGACTAGCGGGAGTCTAGAGGGAGATACGCAGTATTTT | . | TRBJ2-3 | TRBV28 | TRBD2
CASSRTGTGGYEQYF | TGTGCCAGCAGTCGCACCGGGACAGGGGGCTACGAGCAGTACTTC | . | TRBJ2-7 | TRBV6-6 | TRBD1
CASSYSKTVRKLFF | TGTGCCAGCAGTTACTCGAAGACAGTTAGAAAACTGTTTTTT | . | TRBJ1-4 | TRBV6-5 | .
CASSLASATDTQYF | TGTGCCAGCAGCTTGGCTAGCGCGACAGATACGCAGTATTTT | . | TRBJ2-3 | TRBV7-3 | .
CASSYSIGRNYEQYF | TGTGCCAGCAGTTACTCTATAGGGAGGAACTACGAGCAGTACTTC | . | TRBJ2-7 | TRBV6-6 | .
CASRQYSNQPQHF | TGTGCCAGTAGACAGTATAGCAATCAGCCCCAGCATTTT | . | TRBJ1-5 | TRBV6-1 | .
CASSYSGTGGTDTQYF | TGTGCCAGCAGTTACTCCGGGACAGGGGGCACAGATACGCAGTATTTT | . | TRBJ2-3 | TRBV6-5 | TRBD1
CASSYTSGGGGYTF | TGTGCCAGCAGTTACACGTCAGGTGGGGGAGGCTACACCTTC | . | TRBJ1-2 | TRBV6-6 | .
CASSAGRVTEAFF | TGTGCCAGCAGTGCCGGCAGGGTCACTGAAGCTTTCTTT | . | TRBJ1-1 | TRBV2 | .
CASSYREGSYNEQFF | TGCGCCAGCAGCTATCGGGAGGGTTCCTACAATGAGCAGTTCTTC | . | TRBJ2-1 | TRBV5-1 | TRBD2
CASSRKGTGGNYGYTF | TGTGCCAGCAGCAGAAAAGGGACAGGGGGCAACTATGGCTACACCTTC | . | TRBJ1-2 | TRBV7-8 | TRBD1
CANADLWLPGQGRNEQFF | TGTGCCAACGCCGATTTGTGGCTCCCGGGACAGGGTAGGAATGAGCAGTTCTTC | . | TRBJ2-1 | TRBV5-8 | TRBD1
CASSFSQVDRAYEQYF | TGTGCCAGCAGCTTTTCCCAAGTGGACAGGGCATACGAGCAGTACTTC | . | TRBJ2-7 | TRBV13 | TRBD1
CASSPGARAAQHF | TGTGCCAGCAGCCCCGGGGCGCGGGCCGCCCAGCATTTT | . | TRBJ1-5 | TRBV7-2 | .
CSALSPGDYGYTF | TGCAGCGCACTCTCACCTGGGGACTATGGCTACACCTTC | . | TRBJ1-2 | TRBV29-1 | .
CASSSGANSRRKETQYF | TGTGCCAGCAGCTCGGGGGCTAATTCGCGGAGGAAAGAGACCCAGTACTTC | . | TRBJ2-5 | TRBV21-1 | .
CASSSLNTGELFF | TGCGCCAGCAGCAGTTTAAACACCGGGGAGCTGTTTTTT | . | TRBJ2-2 | TRBV5-1 | .
CASSEEGGLDTQYF | TGTGCCAGCAGTGAAGAAGGGGGATTAGATACGCAGTATTTT | . | TRBJ2-3 | TRBV6-1 | .
CASSQDGWGLINKETQYF | TGTGCCAGCAGCCAAGATGGATGGGGACTCATTAATAAAGAGACCCAGTACTTC | . | TRBJ2-5 | TRBV14 | .
CAIQGTSYNEQFF | TGTGCCATCCAGGGGACCTCCTACAATGAGCAGTTCTTC | . | TRBJ2-1 | TRBV10-3 | .
CASSRATNQPQHF | TGTGCCAGCAGTCGGGCCACCAATCAGCCCCAGCATTTT | . | TRBJ1-5 | TRBV6-1 | .
CASSYRRANTGELFF | TGTGCCAGCAGTTATAGGAGGGCCAACACCGGGGAGCTGTTTTTT | . | TRBJ2-2 | TRBV28 | .
CASSQGLAGGSYEQYF | TGTGCCAGCAGCCAAGGACTAGCGGGAGGTTCCTACGAGCAGTACTTC | . | TRBJ2-7 | TRBV14 | TRBD2
CASSLAGGWDTEAFF | TGCGCCAGCAGCTTGGCAGGGGGCTGGGACACTGAAGCTTTCTTT | . | TRBJ1-1 | TRBV5-1 | TRBD1
CASSLGGANTEAFF | TGTGCCAGCAGCTTGGGGGGGGCGAACACTGAAGCTTTCTTT | once | TRBJ1-1 | TRBV2 | .
CASSLIHGNTEAFF | TGCGCCAGCAGCCTGATCCATGGGAACACTGAAGCTTTCTTT | . | TRBJ1-1 | TRBV5-1 | .